The 7 T cell receptor beta chains below come from one sample, sequenced in a study of liver allograft versus peripheral blood T cells. Study in general: T cell receptor repertoires in transplanted livers were compared with those in recipients' peripheral blood.

TCRdb reprocessed the reads via MiXCR and lists one record per CDR3 protein. The repertoire holds about 15,000 distinct CDR3 sequences, approximately 20% seen once, with about 5.8% in the top ten. The source of these receptors is a human patient who had a liver transplant. Certain T cells may be donor cells from the graft.

This clonotype was seen only a few times. The V gene is TRBV7-2, the J gene TRBJ2-3; D unclear. Germline values: CDR1 SGHTA, CDR2 FQGNSA. The CDR3 has 13 residues. Trimming removed 5 bases at V and 2 bases at J, with 8 bases between. CDR3 bases: TGTGCCAGCAGCGCAGGATTCACAGATACGCAGTATTTT. Translation gives CASSAGFTDTQYF. Using reference TRBV7-2 and TRBJ2-3 for the parts outside the CDR3, the full variable domain is GAGVSQSPSNKVTEKGKDVELRCDPISGHTALYWYRQSLGQGLEFLIYFQGNSAPDKSGLPSDRFSAERTGGSVSTLTIQRTQQEDSAVYLCASSAGFTDTQYFGPGTRLTVL.

The V gene is TRBV20-1, the J gene TRBJ1-3, with 8 bases lining up with TRBD1. CDR3 length equals 13 residues. Germline trimming cut 7 bases from V and 11 bases from J; bases unmatched to any gene: 13. In germline, CDR1 is DFQATT, CDR2 SNEGSKA (reference sequence). CDR3 in DNA: TGCAGTGTCGAACAGGGGGACACCACTCCCATATATTTT. Its translation is CSVEQGDTTPIYF.

V gene TRBV6-5 combines with J gene TRBJ2-7; no firm D call. The V and J ends lost 4 bases and 2 bases respectively, with 9 bases between them. The germline gives CDR1 MNHEY, CDR2 SVGAGI. The CDR3 runs 13 residues. The CDR3 sequence is CASSSRNPYEQYF. DNA of the CDR3: TGTGCCAGCAGTTCCAGAAACCCCTACGAGCAGTACTTC.

This clonotype qualifies as medium-sized. V usage is TRBV30 and J usage is TRBJ1-4, with D perhaps TRBD1 (6 bases). V lost 0 bases and J lost 8, with 13 bases in between. Germline lookup yields CDR1 GTSNPN and CDR2 SVGIG (reference sequence). The CDR3 contains 14 residues. The CDR3 protein is CAWSVLGQGEKLFF. In DNA, the CDR3 is TGTGCCTGGAGTGTACTCGGGCAGGGGGAAAAACTGTTTTTT.

This clonotype was seen many times. The V gene is TRBV6-5, the J gene TRBJ1-5; TRBD1 matches at 7 bases. Germline V gene lookup returns CDR1 MNHEY and CDR2 SVGAGI. Losses at the gene ends were 6 bases for V and 4 bases for J; bases not matched to a gene: 9. The CDR3 is 15 amino acids. The CDR3 sequence is CASSYTGQRNQPQHF. The CDR3 region has the DNA TGTGCCAGCAGCTACACGGGACAGCGAAATCAGCCCCAGCATTTT.

This clonotype is judged medium-sized (0.01 to 0.1%). The V call is TRBV6-5, the J call TRBJ1-2; 7 nucleotides agree with TRBD1. Germline loops: CDR1 MNHEY, CDR2 SVGAGI. The V gene end was trimmed by 7 bases and the J gene end by 5 bases; junction bases not matched to a gene: 7. There are 13 residues in the CDR3. As DNA, the CDR3 is TGTGCCAGCACCCCGACAGGGAGGTATGGCTACACCTTC. Its translation is CASTPTGRYGYTF.

V gene TRBV5-1 combines with J gene TRBJ1-2; weak D call: TRBD1 (5 bases). Germline CDR1 is SGHRS and CDR2 is YFSETQ. CDR3 length equals 13 residues. The ends were cut back, 4 bases at V and 8 bases at J, with 15 bases in the middle. The CDR3 sequence: CASSLDSPGGYTF. The CDR3 nucleotides are TGCGCCAGCAGCCTAGACAGCCCTGGGGGCTACACCTTC.